The entry that follows covers one T cell receptor (beta chain) sequence. This clonotype was recorded many times. Its antigen is unknown. The sample holds no much larger clone one base away, and base qualities are not on file. This entry belongs to a study of identical twins (dated by TCRdb to the mid-2010s). Study-level background: To test whether fetal clonotypes persist, the study used deep sequencing on TCR alpha and beta repertoires from monozygotic twins, unrelated adults of various ages, and cord blood. Replicate twin experiments were performed at different times using different library preparation protocols to rule out contamination.

Study-level results and caveats: In monozygotic twins, out-of-frame TCR alpha sharing was systematically underestimated by recombination models, although the models agreed with sharing between unrelated individuals. Out-of-frame TCR alpha sequences shared between twins showed an excess of low generation-probability sequences compared with coincidental sharing between unrelated individuals. In beta out-of-frame sequences, excess twin sharing was weaker, because having fewer shared sequences lowered the signal-to-noise ratio. Zero-insertion analyses could be partly confounded by invariant T cells such as MAIT and iNKT, although diverse VJ usage argued against such confounding for most clonotypes. Fewer insertions were carried by abundant cord blood beta clonotypes, a similar but weaker trend appeared in young adult naive repertoires, and no such trend appeared in memory repertoires. Because the same donors could not be followed over many years, the conclusions relied on cross-sectional statistical analysis.

The germline V gene sets CDR1 to SQVTM and CDR2 to ANQGSEA. Reading from cysteine to phenylalanine, the CDR3 counts 19 amino acids. Only the CDR3 portion is preserved as DNA: 57 bases, with reading frame beginning at the first base. Between the V and J ends, shortened by 4 bases and 1 base respectively, the junction contains 29 bases. Every donor in the study was a healthy Caucasian. Three pairs of female monozygotic twins, all aged roughly 18 to 30 years, made up the twin cohort. Positive isolation kits from Invitrogen were used to isolate CD4+ and CD8+ T cell populations. The method behind the library was 5' RACE. Sequencing relied on an Illumina HiSeq 2000. A universal primer binding site was added through template switching, and the final cDNA carried a unique molecular identifier so that TCR cDNA molecules could be counted accurately. Specific primers in the conserved constant-segment region were used to synthesize first-strand cDNA for TCR alpha and beta chains. To control for contamination, each cDNA library was double barcoded with a SMART-Mk sample barcode plus Illumina barcodes. TruSeq adapter sequences and Illumina sample barcodes were added in two successive PCR steps. The TCR alpha and beta cDNA libraries were sequenced on the Illumina HiSeq platform using custom primers. The study's own analysis went as follows. Raw reads were processed with MiGEC to extract unique molecular identifiers, and MiXCR was used to determine CDR3 positions. For each individual, recombination models were inferred using an EM algorithm with the repgenHMM and IGoR tools. The analysis of shared clonotypes was done with the tcR package in R, with sharing normalized by the product of cloneset sizes. Out-of-frame nonproductive sequences were analyzed to study raw recombination free of thymic and clonal selection effects. TCRdb trimmed the raw reads at Q25, called clones with MiXCR and kept productive beta chains. Each entry is one CDR3 protein sequence, shown with its most common DNA and genes. Here the V and J calls rest on TCRdb's processing, not on the authors' analysis. Across this sample there are around 480,000 distinct CDR3 sequences, with 11% to 15% seen only once. The ten biggest clones cover around 0.52% of the sample.

The same sample was also studied in work on yellow fever vaccine responses in identical twins. That second report states: The authors reported that the T cell response to vaccination in identical twins appeared partly convergent and partly personalized. In identical twins, the study followed T cell clones that responded to the vaccine with precision.

Sequenced input: CD4+ T cells sorted from blood. The chain joins TRBV29-1 to TRBJ2-7; the D assignment is uncertain and may be TRBD1 or TRBD2, with 5 bases supporting each. This receptor was identified in a woman between 18 and 29 years old in good health. The encoded CDR3 is CSVALGQMRPGPRSYEQYF. The base sequence is TGCAGCGTTGCACTCGGTCAAATGCGCCCGGGACCAAGATCCTACGAGCAGTACTTC.